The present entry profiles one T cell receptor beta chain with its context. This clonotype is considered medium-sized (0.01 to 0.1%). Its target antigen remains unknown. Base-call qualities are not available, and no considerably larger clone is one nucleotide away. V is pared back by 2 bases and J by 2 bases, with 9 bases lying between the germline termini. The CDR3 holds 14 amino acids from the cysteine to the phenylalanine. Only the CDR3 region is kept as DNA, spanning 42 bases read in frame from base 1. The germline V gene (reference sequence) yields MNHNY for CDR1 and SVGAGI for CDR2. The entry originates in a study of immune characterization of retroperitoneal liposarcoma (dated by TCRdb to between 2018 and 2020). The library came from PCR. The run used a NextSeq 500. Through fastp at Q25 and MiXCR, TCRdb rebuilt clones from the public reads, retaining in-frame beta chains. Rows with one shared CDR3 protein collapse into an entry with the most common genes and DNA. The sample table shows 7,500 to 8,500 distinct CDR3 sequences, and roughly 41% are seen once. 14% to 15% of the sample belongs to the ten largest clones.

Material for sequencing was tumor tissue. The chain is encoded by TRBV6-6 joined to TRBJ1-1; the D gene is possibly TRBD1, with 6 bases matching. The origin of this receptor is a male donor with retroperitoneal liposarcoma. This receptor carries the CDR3 CASSYGRGNTEAFF. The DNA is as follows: TGTGCCAGCAGTTACGGCAGGGGAAACACTGAAGCTTTCTTT.